This record concerns one T cell receptor beta chain sequence. Its target is not known. Per germline, CDR1 SQVTM and CDR2 ANQGSEA. V was pared by 4 bases and J by 4 bases, with 4 bases of the junction left unmatched. This CDR3 is built from 13 residues. These data belong to a study of OX40 agonist ivuxolimab in advanced cancers. Study background: Ivuxolimab, an agonistic anti-OX40 (CD134) antibody, was given to patients.

Repertoires were generated with immunoSEQ multiplex PCR, while TCRdb's copy carries only in-frame clones and drops some. In the table there are some 70,000 clones, about 90% of which are singletons. Study conclusions and caveats: Low clonal expansion, among the lowest seen, marked partial responders at 0.1-3.0 mg/kg.

The chain carries TRBV29-1 and TRBJ2-5, with 9 bases identical to TRBD1. The sample consisted of CD4+ or CD8+ T cells sorted from blood, taken in a trial of the OX40 agonist ivuxolimab. The clonotype comes from an adult with an advanced solid tumor such as melanoma, head and neck, liver or kidney cancer. The CDR3: CSVGVTGGETQYF. The CDR3 DNA is TGCAGCGTTGGTGTGACAGGGGGAGAGACCCAGTACTTC.